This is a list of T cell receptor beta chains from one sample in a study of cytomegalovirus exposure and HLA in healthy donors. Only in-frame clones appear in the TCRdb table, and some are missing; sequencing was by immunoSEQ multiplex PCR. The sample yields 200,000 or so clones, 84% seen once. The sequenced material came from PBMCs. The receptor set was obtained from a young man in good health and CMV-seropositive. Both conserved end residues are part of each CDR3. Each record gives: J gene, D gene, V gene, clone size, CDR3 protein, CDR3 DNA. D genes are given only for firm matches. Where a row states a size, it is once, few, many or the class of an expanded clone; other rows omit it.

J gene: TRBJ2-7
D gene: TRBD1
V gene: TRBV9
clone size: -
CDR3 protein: CASSVGGQGYEQYF
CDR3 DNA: TGTGCCAGCAGCGTAGGAGGACAGGGTTACGAGCAGTACTTC

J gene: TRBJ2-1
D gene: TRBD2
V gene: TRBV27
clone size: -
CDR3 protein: CASSGLAGGTEQFF
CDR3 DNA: TGTGCCAGCAGTGGACTAGCGGGCGGGACTGAGCAGTTCTTC

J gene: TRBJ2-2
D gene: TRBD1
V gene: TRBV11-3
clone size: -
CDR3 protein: CASSPYRGFRNTGELFF
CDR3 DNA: TGTGCCAGCAGCCCGTACAGGGGATTTAGGAACACCGGGGAGCTGTTTTTT

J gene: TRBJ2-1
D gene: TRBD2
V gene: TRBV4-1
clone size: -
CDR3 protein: CASSQHVGGRSSYNEQFF
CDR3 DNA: TGCGCCAGCAGCCAGCACGTAGGCGGGAGGAGCTCCTACAATGAGCAGTTCTTC

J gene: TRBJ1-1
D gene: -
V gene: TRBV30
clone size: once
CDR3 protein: CAWLQGDTEAFF
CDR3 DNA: TGTGCCTGGCTACAGGGAGACACTGAAGCTTTCTTT

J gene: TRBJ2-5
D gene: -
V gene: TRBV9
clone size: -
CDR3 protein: CASSVRGSGQETQYF
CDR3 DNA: TGTGCCAGCAGCGTAAGGGGTTCCGGCCAAGAGACCCAGTACTTC

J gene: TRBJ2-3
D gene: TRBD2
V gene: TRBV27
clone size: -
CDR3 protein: CASSSLAGTVTDTQYF
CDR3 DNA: TGTGCCAGCAGTTCTCTAGCGGGGACGGTCACAGATACGCAGTATTTT

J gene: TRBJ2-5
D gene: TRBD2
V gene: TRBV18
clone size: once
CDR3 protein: CASSTRLTSGNVSPKETQYF
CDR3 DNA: TGTGCCAGCTCAACGAGACTGACTAGCGGGAATGTTTCGCCTAAAGAGACCCAGTACTTC

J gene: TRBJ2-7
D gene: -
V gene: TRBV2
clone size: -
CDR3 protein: CASKAGQTGEQYF
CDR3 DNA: TGTGCCAGCAAGGCAGGTCAGACGGGGGAGCAGTACTTC

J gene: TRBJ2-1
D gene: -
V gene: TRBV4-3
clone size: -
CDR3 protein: CASSHGRSSYNEQFF
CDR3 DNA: TGCGCCAGCAGCCATGGGAGATCCTCCTACAATGAGCAGTTCTTC

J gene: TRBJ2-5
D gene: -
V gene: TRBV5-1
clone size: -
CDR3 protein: CASSPGWGGETQYF
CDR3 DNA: TGCGCCAGCAGCCCGGGTTGGGGCGGAGAGACCCAGTACTTC

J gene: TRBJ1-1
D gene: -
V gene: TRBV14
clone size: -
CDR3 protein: CASSHSEKAFF
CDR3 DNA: TGTGCCAGCAGCCACTCCGAGAAAGCTTTCTTT

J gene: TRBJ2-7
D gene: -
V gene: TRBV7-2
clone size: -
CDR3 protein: CASSSDPGSYEQYF
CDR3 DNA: TGTGCCAGCAGCTCCGACCCAGGGTCCTACGAGCAGTACTTC

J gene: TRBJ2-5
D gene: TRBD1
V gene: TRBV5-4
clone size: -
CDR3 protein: CASRVDRVLETQYF
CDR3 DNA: TGTGCCAGCAGGGTCGACAGGGTTCTCGAGACCCAGTACTTC

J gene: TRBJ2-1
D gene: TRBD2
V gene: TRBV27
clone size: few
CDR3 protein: CASRIGASGNYNEQFF
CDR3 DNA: TGTGCCAGCAGAATAGGGGCTAGCGGGAACTACAATGAGCAGTTCTTC

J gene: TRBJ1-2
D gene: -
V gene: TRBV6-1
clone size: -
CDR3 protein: CASSERKNYGYTF
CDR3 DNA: TGTGCCAGCAGTGAGCGGAAGAACTATGGCTACACCTTC

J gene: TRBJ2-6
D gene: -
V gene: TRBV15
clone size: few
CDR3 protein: CATSPGSSSGANVLTF
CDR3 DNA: TGTGCCACCAGCCCGGGATCGAGCTCTGGGGCCAACGTCCTGACTTTC

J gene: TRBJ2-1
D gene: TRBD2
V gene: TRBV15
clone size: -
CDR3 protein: CATRETSGYNEQFF
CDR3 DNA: TGTGCCACCAGAGAGACTAGCGGATACAATGAGCAGTTCTTC

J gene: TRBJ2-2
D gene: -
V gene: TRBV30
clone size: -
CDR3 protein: CAWNPAAGELFF
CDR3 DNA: TGTGCCTGGAACCCTGCGGCCGGGGAGCTGTTTTTT

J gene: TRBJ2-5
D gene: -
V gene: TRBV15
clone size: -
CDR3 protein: CATSIGSQGGETQYF
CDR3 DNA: TGTGCCACCAGCATTGGGTCGCAGGGAGGAGAGACCCAGTACTTC

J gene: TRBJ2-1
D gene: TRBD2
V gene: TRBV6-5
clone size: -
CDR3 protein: CASSSPGGGVGNEQFF
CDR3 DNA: TGTGCCAGCAGTTCTCCGGGAGGAGGGGTAGGCAATGAGCAGTTCTTC

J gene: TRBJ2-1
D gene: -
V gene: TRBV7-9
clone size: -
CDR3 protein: CASSSGSRGGNEQFF
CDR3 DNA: TGTGCCAGCAGTTCCGGGTCCCGAGGGGGCAATGAGCAGTTCTTC

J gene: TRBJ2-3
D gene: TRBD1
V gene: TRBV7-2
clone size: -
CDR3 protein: CASSQGQSHTDTQYF
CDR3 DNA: TGTGCCAGCAGCCAGGGACAGAGTCACACAGATACGCAGTATTTT

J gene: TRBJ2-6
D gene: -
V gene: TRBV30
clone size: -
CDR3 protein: CAWSTLNSGANVLTF
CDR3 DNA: TGTGCCTGGAGTACTCTGAACTCTGGGGCCAACGTCCTGACTTTC

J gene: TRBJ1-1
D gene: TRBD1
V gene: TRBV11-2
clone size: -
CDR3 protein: CASSFLRGRSNTEAFF
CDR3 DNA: TGTGCCAGCAGCTTCCTCAGGGGGCGGTCGAACACTGAAGCTTTCTTT

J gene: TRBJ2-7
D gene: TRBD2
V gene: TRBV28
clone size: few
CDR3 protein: CATLAGAPYEQYF
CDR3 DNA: TGTGCCACCCTAGCGGGGGCCCCCTACGAGCAGTACTTC